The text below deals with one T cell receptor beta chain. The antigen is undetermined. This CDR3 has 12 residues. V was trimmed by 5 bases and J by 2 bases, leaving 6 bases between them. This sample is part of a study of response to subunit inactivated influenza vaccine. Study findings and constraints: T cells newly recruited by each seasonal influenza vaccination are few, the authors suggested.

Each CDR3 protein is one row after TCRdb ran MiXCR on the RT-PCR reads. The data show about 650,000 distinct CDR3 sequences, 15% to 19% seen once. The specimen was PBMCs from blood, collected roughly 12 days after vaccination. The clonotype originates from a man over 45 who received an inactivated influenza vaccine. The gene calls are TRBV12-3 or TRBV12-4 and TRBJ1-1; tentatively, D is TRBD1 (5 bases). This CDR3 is CASSDRNTEAFF. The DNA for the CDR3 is TGTGCCAGCAGTGACAGAAACACTGAAGCTTTCTTT.